This entry is about one T cell receptor beta chain. This clonotype has a count of ten or more. Its binding antigen is unknown. It has no much larger one-base neighbor in the sample; base qualities were not kept. This specimen comes from a study of T cells after yellow fever vaccination (dated by TCRdb to about 2019). General notes on the study: The SMART-Seq v4 Ultra Low Input RNA kit was used to prepare libraries from fractions with low cell numbers. To follow T-cell clones before and after primary and booster YFV17D yellow fever vaccination, bulk TCR alpha and beta repertoires were sequenced over time. The cohort comprised two healthy male donors, one aged 18 to 30 and one aged 30 to 40 years. Blood was drawn at multiple timepoints before and after primary and secondary immunization, with bulk PBMC replicates and cell subsets isolated.

Study-wide conclusions, independent of this receptor: Computational filtering was needed because FACS-sorted repertoires could contain abundant contaminating clonotypes from the bulk population. Compared with the primary T-cell response, the secondary T-cell response was weaker but faster, peaking on day 5 rather than day 15. Because the study included only a couple of donors, the extent to which the findings can be generalized is limited. A small fraction of clonotypes showed up in both the CD4 and CD8 compartments, probably as a result of convergent recombination. After the booster, most of the clones that had expanded following primary vaccination were detected again (about 95% of CD4 and around 90% of CD8), which suggests that memory was broadly maintained.

Synthesis of TCR cDNA relied on 5'RACE template switching, a step that introduced a universal primer site along with unique molecular identifiers. Priming of cDNA synthesis was performed from both the TCR alpha and TCR beta constant segments. Library amplification involved two PCR steps, and the second step added sample barcodes and sequencing adapters. Sequencing of libraries was performed on Illumina HiSeq 2500 (2x100 bp) or NovaSeq (2x150 bp). The original methods were these. MIGEC handled demultiplexing of reads and collapsing into UMI consensus sequences, while MiXCR performed V(D)J alignment. Clonotypes responding to the vaccine were identified with edgeR on replicate PBMC samples, with the criteria of FDR below 0.01 and a log2 fold change above 5 up to day 15. Each bulk clonotype received a CD4 or CD8 identity based on whether the sequenced CD4 or CD8 repertoire contained that clonotype at higher abundance. TCRdb applied fastp at Q25 and MiXCR to the public reads, then kept only in-frame beta chains. Identical CDR3 proteins give one entry, which carries the most common genes and DNA. What appears here as the V and J calls and clone size reflects TCRdb's work, not the paper's. A total of about 68,000 distinct CDR3 sequences appear in this sample, under 8% of them only once. The ten most abundant clones make up about 40% of the sample.

What the treatment or condition label conveys for this sample: live attenuated yellow fever vaccine strain. PBMCs were isolated from peripheral blood using a standard Ficoll-Paque protocol. Dynabeads CD4 and CD8 positive selection kits were used to isolate CD4 and CD8 T-cell fractions. TriZol was used to extract RNA from bulk PBMCs, from CD4 and CD8 fractions, and from dextramer-positive and dextramer-negative fractions. Specimen: CD8+ T cells sorted from PBMCs, collected around 45 days after the first yellow fever vaccination. This sequence was found in a man younger than 35 who received the YFV17D yellow fever vaccine.

The bases are TGTGCCAGCAGTCGACTAAGGGTCACAGATACGCAGTATTTT. It encodes CASSRLRVTDTQYF. The chain is encoded by TRBV6-2 or TRBV6-3 joined to TRBJ2-3; TRBD2 might be the D gene, on 5 matching bases. CDR1 and CDR2 (MNHEY, SVGEGT) derive from the germline V gene. From its cysteine to its phenylalanine, the CDR3 spans 14 amino acids. CDR3 DNA only is kept here, 42 bases in frame from base 1. The V end loses 5 bases and the J end loses 2 bases, and a stretch of 11 bases separates them.